This TCR beta chain was profiled in a study of blood T cell repertoires in COVID-19. Study in general: Samples representing acute and convalescent COVID-19 were sourced from the United States, Italy and Spain. T cells, B-cell-depleted T cells, or PBMCs supplied cDNA or gDNA.

The repertoire was sequenced with immunoSEQ multiplex PCR; TCRdb's copy has only in-frame clones and lacks some. The sample lists about 160,000 clones, 65% to 90% occurring once. The receptor was isolated from an older man with acute or convalescent COVID-19. The sample was peripheral blood.

The CDR3 DNA reads as TGTGCCAGTGGGCAGGGAGGAAAACTGTTTTTT. It specifies CASGQGGKLFF. V is TRBV19 and J is TRBJ1-4; D is possibly TRBD1 (5 bases). V lost 8 bases and J 10 bases, leaving 11 bases between the germline ends. Per germline, CDR1 LNHDA and CDR2 SQIVND (reference sequence). The CDR3 is 11 amino acids. The whole variable domain, remainder taken from reference TRBV19 and TRBJ1-4, is DGGITQSPKYLFRKEGQNVTLSCEQNLNHDAMYWYRQDPGQGLRLIYYSQIVNDFQKGDIAEGYSVSREKKESFPLTVTSAQKNPTAFYLCASGQGGKLFFGSGTQLSVL.